The 26 T cell receptor beta chains presented below share a single source sample, sequenced in a study of vaccination effects on CD4 cells after COVID-19. The repertoire was sequenced with immunoSEQ multiplex PCR; TCRdb's copy has only in-frame clones and lacks some. The sample records tens of thousands of clones, around 79% being singletons. Pools of viral peptides were used by the ViraFEST assay to expand antigen-specific CD4+ T cells ahead of sequencing. At the end of roughly 9 days of culture, CD4+ T cells were isolated. Nucleocapsid antibodies were negative in the vaccine recipients, who had never had SARS-CoV-2 infection. These receptors have no identified antigens. The input for sequencing was CD4+ T cells from PBMCs cultured with HCoV-NL63 spike peptides, taken before COVID-19 vaccination. These receptors were taken from a human donor who received a COVID-19 vaccine.

The chain employs TRBV28 and TRBJ1-4; D is unclear. With 7 bases removed from V and 5 bases from J, the gap between germline ends came to 5 bases. The CDR3 spans 11 residues. Per the germline V gene, CDR1 is MDHEN and CDR2 is SYDVKM. The DNA of the CDR3 is TGTGCCAGCACCGGGAATGAAAAACTGTTTTTT. This gives the protein CASTGNEKLFF.

This clone has more than one count but fewer than ten. Here the CDR3 reads CATSDLQRGGDTGELFF. In DNA form, the CDR3 reads TGTGCCACCAGTGATTTGCAAAGAGGGGGTGACACCGGGGAGCTGTTTTTT. The chain links TRBV24-1 to TRBJ2-2, with a tentative D call TRBD1 (6 bases). V was trimmed by 0 bases and J by 3 bases, leaving 13 bases between them. Looked up from germline, CDR1 is KGHDR and CDR2 is SFDVKD. The CDR3 runs to 17 residues.

The chain links TRBV5-1 to TRBJ2-5, with D possibly matching TRBD1 (6 bases). Trimming shortened V by 7 bases and J by 5 bases, and 9 bases separated the two germline ends. CDR1 and CDR2 from the germline V gene are SGHRS and YFSETQ. The CDR3 runs 11 residues. The CDR3 DNA sequence: TGCGCCAGCGGGGGCTCGGAGACCCAGTACTTC. Translating gives CASGGSETQYF.

The rearrangement links TRBV11-2 to TRBJ1-2; weak D call: TRBD1 (5 bases). Per germline, CDR1 SGHAT and CDR2 FQNNGV. The V and J ends lost 6 bases and 7 bases respectively, with 15 bases between them. The CDR3 is 13 residues long. CDR3 DNA sequence: TGTGCCAGCAGTATTGCAGGGTTTCGTGGCTACACCTTC. This translates into CASSIAGFRGYTF.

This clone was counted only a few times. The chain has TRBV5-1 and TRBJ1-1; no clear D gene. The CDR3 is made up of 13 amino acids. Trimming left V 4 bases short and J 10 bases short, with 17 bases between. Germline-derived CDR1 and CDR2 are SGHRS and YFSETQ. The DNA of the CDR3 is TGCGCCAGCAGCCTCCGGACGGCCCACCGAGCTTTCTTT. It is translated as CASSLRTAHRAFF.

This chain uses TRBV19 with TRBJ1-2; TRBD1 matches at 8 bases. Germline V gene lookup returns CDR1 LNHDA and CDR2 SQIVND (reference sequence). The V and J ends lost 4 bases and 4 bases, in that order; junction bases with no gene match: 8. The CDR3 has 15 amino acids. The CDR3 coding sequence is TGTGCCAGTAGTAGACCCCGACAGGGGATCTATGGCTACACCTTC. It is translated as CASSRPRQGIYGYTF.

The chain links TRBV24-1 to TRBJ2-3, with TRBD1 matching 10 bases. V was clipped by 4 bases and J by 3 bases; unmatched bases: 6. Germline assignment: CDR1 KGHDR and CDR2 SFDVKD. The CDR3 sequence is 16 residues long. The CDR3: CATSDPGQGWTDTQYF. DNA of the CDR3: TGTGCCACCAGTGACCCGGGACAGGGGTGGACAGATACGCAGTATTTT.

The genes are TRBV6-5 and TRBJ2-1; a weak D match, TRBD2 (6 bases). The germline V and J ends were trimmed by 7 bases and 4 bases, with 11 bases remaining between them. The length of the CDR3 is 13 residues. CDR1 is MNHEY and CDR2 is SVGAGI in the germline V gene. The DNA for the CDR3 is TGTGCCAGCAAGCTCGGGAGATACAATGAGCAGTTCTTC. Encoded protein: CASKLGRYNEQFF.

V gene TRBV11-2 combines with J gene TRBJ2-5; either TRBD1 or TRBD2 may fit D (5 bases each). The germline V and J ends were trimmed by 2 bases and 5 bases, with 18 bases remaining between them. Germline CDR1 reads SGHAT; CDR2 reads FQNNGV. There are 16 residues in the CDR3. The CDR3 DNA reads as TGTGCCAGCAGCTTATCGATGGGACCCGGCGAGGAGACCCAGTACTTC. It yields the protein CASSLSMGPGEETQYF. The full variable domain, with the rest looked up from reference TRBV11-2 and TRBJ2-5, is EAGVAQSPRYKIIEKRQSVAFWCNPISGHATLYWYQQILGQGPKLLIQFQNNGVVDDSQLPKDRFSAERLKGVDSTLKIQPAKLEDSAVYLCASSLSMGPGEETQYFGPGTRLLVL.

The rearrangement links TRBV12-3 or TRBV12-4 to TRBJ1-2; D uncertain. The CDR3 spans 12 residues. The V and J ends lost 2 bases and 8 bases respectively, with 9 bases between them. The CDR3 DNA follows: TGTGCCAGCAGTTTACTGCGGGGAGGCTACACCTTC. Translated, it gives CASSLLRGGYTF.

This clone appeared a few times. The rearrangement links TRBV19 to TRBJ1-5; 7 positions agree with TRBD1. V lost 8 bases to trimming and J lost 1 base; unmatched junction nucleotides: 5. This CDR3 is 14 amino acids long. CDR1 and CDR2 from the germline V gene are LNHDA and SQIVND (reference sequence). Here the CDR3 DNA reads TGTGCCAGTGCAGGGGGTCGGAGCAATCAGCCCCAGCATTTT. It specifies CASAGGRSNQPQHF.

V is TRBV28 and J is TRBJ1-2; 10 nucleotides align to TRBD1. Germline values: CDR1 MDHEN, CDR2 SYDVKM. Trimming removed 6 bases from V and 0 bases from J; junction bases left unmatched: 4. The CDR3 contains 15 residues. The CDR3 is CASRLGTGANYGYTF. CDR3 DNA: TGTGCCAGCAGGCTCGGGACAGGGGCTAACTATGGCTACACCTTC.

This chain joins TRBV7-2 and TRBJ1-2; 10 bases match TRBD1. This CDR3 is built from 15 residues. Looked up from germline, CDR1 is SGHTA and CDR2 is FQGNSA. Unmatched junction bases numbered 9, after V lost 8 bases and J lost 3 bases. The CDR3 is CASHRDRGIDYGYTF. CDR3 in DNA: TGTGCCAGCCACCGGGACAGGGGAATAGACTATGGCTACACCTTC.

The chain employs TRBV28 and TRBJ2-1; 8 bases agree with TRBD1. This CDR3 region has 15 residues. CDR1 and CDR2 (germline): MDHEN, SYDVKM. J gave up 8 bases and V 6 bases, and 12 bases lay outside the gene matches. The CDR3 DNA reads as TGTGCCAGCAGGATACAGGGGGGCCGATTGTATGAGCAGTTCTTC. As protein: CASRIQGGRLYEQFF.

This clone was picked up a small number of times. The chain recombines TRBV2 with TRBJ2-3; D uncertain. V dropped 6 bases and J dropped 4 bases, with 5 bases sitting between them. The CDR3 is made up of 11 amino acids. The germline gives CDR1 SNHLY, CDR2 FYNNEI. The CDR3 DNA sequence: TGTGCCAGCAGGATAGCAGATACGCAGTATTTT. Protein sequence: CASRIADTQYF. The whole variable domain, remainder taken from reference TRBV2 and TRBJ2-3, is EPEVTQTPSHQVTQMGQEVILRCVPISNHLYFYWYRQILGQKVEFLVSFYNNEISEKSEIFDDQFSVERPDGSNFTLKIRSTKLEDSAMYFCASRIADTQYFGPGTRLTVL.

CDR3 amino acids: CASSPSPGPYYEQYV. The CDR3 DNA is TGTGCCAGCTCACCATCTCCGGGACCATATTACGAGCAGTACGTC. The chain employs TRBV18 and TRBJ2-7; D assignment may be TRBD1 or TRBD2 (5 bases each). The ends were cut back, 2 bases at V and 4 bases at J, with 15 bases in the middle. This CDR3 is 15 amino acids long. In germline, CDR1 is KGHSH, CDR2 LQKENI.

This clone was recorded a few times. CDR3 amino acids: CASSQESIPLGGYTF. CDR3 bases: TGCGCCAGCAGCCAAGAGAGCATTCCCCTAGGTGGCTACACCTTC. The J gene is TRBJ1-2, the V gene TRBV4-3; D gene unclear. The CDR3 is 15 residues long. CDR1 and CDR2 from the germline V gene are LGHNA and YSLEER. V gave up 0 bases and J gave up 7 bases, with 15 bases separating them.

The genes are TRBV3-1 (or the pseudogene TRBV3-2) and TRBJ2-3, with 10 bases lining up with TRBD1. Germline V gene sequence: CDR1 LGHDT, CDR2 YNNKEL (reference sequence). The length of the CDR3 is 16 residues. V trimming: 4 bases; J trimming: 1 base; junction bases outside the gene matches: 5. CDR3 coding DNA: TGTGCCAGCAGCCGATGGACAGGGGGAGGCACAGATACGCAGTATTTT. Its translation: CASSRWTGGGTDTQYF.

The rearrangement joins TRBV12-3 or TRBV12-4 to TRBJ2-2; D is unresolved. Trimming took 5 bases from V and 6 from J, leaving 10 bases between them. The CDR3 is 13 amino acids. The CDR3 coding sequence is TGTGCCAGCAGTCAGATAGAGCCCGGGGAGCTGTTTTTT. Amino acids: CASSQIEPGELFF.

The rearrangement uses TRBV13 and TRBJ2-2; no reliable D call. CDR1 is PRHDT, CDR2 FYEKMQ, per germline (reference sequence). The CDR3 contains 14 residues. Trimming shortened V by 2 bases and J by 5 bases, and 9 bases separated the two germline ends. CDR3 sequence (DNA): TGTGCCAGCAGCTTAAGCGACACGACCGGGGAGCTGTTTTTT. It codes for CASSLSDTTGELFF.

This chain joins TRBV29-1 and TRBJ2-5; 9 bases are shared with TRBD2. Germline trimming cut 8 bases from V and 4 bases from J; bases unmatched to any gene: 8. Germline CDR1 and CDR2: SQVTM and ANQGSEA. This CDR3 contains 13 residues. CDR3 sequence (DNA): TGCAGCCACGGGACTAGCCAGGCAGAGACCCAGTACTTC. It codes for CSHGTSQAETQYF. The full variable domain, its missing parts supplied by reference TRBV29-1 and TRBJ2-5, is SAVISQKPSRDICQRGTSLTIQCQVDSQVTMMFWYRQQPGQSLTLIATANQGSEATYESGFVIDKFPISRPNLTFSTLTVSNMSPEDSSIYLCSHGTSQAETQYFGPGTRLLVL.

The chain couples TRBV3-1 (or the pseudogene TRBV3-2) to TRBJ1-1; D is unclear. Germline V lookup: CDR1 LGHDT, CDR2 YNNKEL (reference sequence). This CDR3 contains 12 residues. With 5 bases removed from V and 5 bases from J, the gap between germline ends came to 9 bases. CDR3 DNA: TGTGCCAGCAGCTCCGTGGGAACTGAAGCTTTCTTT. This translates into CASSSVGTEAFF.

The rearrangement links TRBV5-6 to TRBJ1-2; no reliable D call. The germline gives CDR1 SGHDT, CDR2 YYEEEE. CDR3 length: 13 residues. The V end was cut by 0 bases, the J end by 5 bases, with 8 bases between. The CDR3 reads CASSLAGSYGYTF. The CDR3 nucleotides are TGTGCCAGCAGCTTGGCGGGCAGTTATGGCTACACCTTC. Looking up the rest from reference TRBV5-6 and TRBJ1-2 gives the full variable domain: DAGVTQSPTHLIKTRGQQVTLRCSPKSGHDTVSWYQQALGQGPQFIFQYYEEEERQRGNFPDRFSGHQFPNYSSELNVNALLLGDSALYLCASSLAGSYGYTFGSGTRLTVV.

The gene calls are TRBV6-1 and TRBJ1-1, with a tentative D call TRBD1 (5 bases). V was cut by 3 bases and J by 3 bases, with 8 bases left in between. Germline V CDR1 and CDR2: MNHNS, SASEGT. This CDR3 is built from 13 residues. Here the CDR3 DNA reads TGTGCCAGCAGTGACAGGGCGGACACTGAAGCTTTCTTT. This translates into CASSDRADTEAFF.

The rearrangement links TRBV21-1 to TRBJ1-4. TRBV21-1 constitutes a pseudogene. The CDR3 has 19 amino acids. The CDR3 is CASSKALYGGEPTNEKLFF. In DNA, the CDR3 is TGTGCCAGCAGCAAAGCGCTTTATGGCGGGGAACCGACTAATGAAAAACTGTTTTTT.

This clone appeared a few times. The chain combines TRBV7-9 with TRBJ2-3; the D is unclear. Trimming took off 1 base at V and 4 bases at J, with 12 bases between the two ends. The CDR3 has 15 amino acids. Germline CDR1 reads SEHNR; CDR2 reads FQNEAQ (reference sequence). CDR3 sequence: CASSLGIGRPDTQYF. CDR3 DNA: TGTGCCAGCAGCTTAGGGATTGGTCGTCCAGATACGCAGTATTTT.